This entry concerns a single T cell receptor (beta chain). The authors' processing: Counts of nucleated cells, estimated from reference gene primer amplification, were obtained. The repertoire was sequenced with immunoSEQ multiplex PCR; TCRdb's copy has only in-frame clones and lacks some. V and J calls and clone size come straight from that table; D and trimming were deduced from the DNA. The sample has fewer than 300,000 clones, approximately 88% seen once. This specimen belongs to a study of blood T cell repertoires in COVID-19. Study details: COVID-19 samples from acute and convalescent phases originated in the United States, Italy and Spain. Sample material is recorded as cDNA or gDNA derived from T cells, B-cell-depleted T cells, or PBMCs.

The germline CDR1 and CDR2 sequences are PRHDT and FYEKMQ (reference sequence). V lost 7 bases and J 5 bases, leaving 12 bases between the germline ends. The CDR3 contains 13 residues. This chain links TRBV13 with TRBJ1-5; possibly TRBD1 for D (5 bases). The sequenced material came from peripheral blood. The sequence was obtained from a woman in her thirties with acute or convalescent COVID-19. Written as DNA, the CDR3 is TGTGCCAGCACGCAGGGTCGGGATCAGCCCCAGCATTTT. Translated: CASTQGRDQPQHF.